This TCR beta chain was profiled in a study of response to subunit inactivated influenza vaccine. Study-level results: It was the authors' suggestion that each seasonal influenza vaccination recruits few new T cells.

This clonotype was observed a few times. The antigen is not known. The CDR3 runs to 15 residues. Between the trimmed V and J ends, which lost 1 base and 6 bases, there was a span of 15 bases. Germline-derived CDR1 and CDR2 are MGHRA and YSYEKL. Each CDR3 protein is one row after TCRdb ran MiXCR on the RT-PCR reads. The sample lists approximately 200,000 distinct CDR3 sequences; approximately 14% were seen once. This TCR came from a middle-aged man who received an inactivated influenza vaccine. The specimen comprised CD8+ T cells sorted from PBMCs, sampled roughly 5 days after vaccination. The chain couples TRBV4-1 to TRBJ1-2; D ambiguous. The CDR3: CASSQVGSLWDGYTF. CDR3 DNA sequence: TGCGCCAGCAGCCAAGTAGGAAGCCTTTGGGATGGCTACACCTTC.